This TCR beta chain emerged from a study of memory CD8 T cells in hepatitis C reinfection. Study summary: Between 12 and 24 weeks after reinfection detection, late samples were drawn.

Study-wide results and caveats: Conclusions on public clonotypes and secondary clearance were not definitive with 4 or 5 donors.

About this clone: Its target is unknown.

Germline CDR1 reads LGHNA; CDR2 reads YNFKEQ. This CDR3 spans 16 amino acids. V dropped 0 bases and J dropped 4; count of bases not matched to a gene: 5. Time point in this sample: late/post reinfection, 12 to 24 weeks after detection. The sorted cells went straight to TCR sequencing with no prior in vitro expansion. A couple of donors provided sorted CD3+ CD8+ CD45RO- naive CD8 T cells at all three reinfection time points. The data were produced by immunoSEQ multiplex PCR, yet TCRdb's version contains in-frame clones alone and is incomplete. The data show about 46,000 clones, 89% seen once. Sequenced material: naive CD8+ T cells sorted from blood. The chain recombines TRBV4-2 with TRBJ2-2; TRBD1 aligns across 7 bases. This clonotype originated in a man in his late teens or twenties with hepatitis C virus infection. CDR3 in amino acids: CASSQDQGGATGELFF. The CDR3 DNA reads TGTGCCAGCAGCCAAGATCAAGGGGGCGCCACCGGGGAGCTGTTTTTT.